This T cell receptor beta chain was recorded in a study of blood T cell repertoires in COVID-19. Germline V CDR1 and CDR2: SGHTA, FQGNSA. The J segment lost 4 bases and the V segment lost 5 bases, leaving 9 bases of the junction unmatched. This CDR3 spans 18 amino acids. Some clones are missing from TCRdb's copy, which holds only in-frame ones; the method was immunoSEQ multiplex PCR. The sample holds around 160,000 clones, around four fifths seen once. This chain joins TRBV7-2 and TRBJ2-3, with 16 bases lining up with TRBD2. Input material: peripheral blood. The receptor's source is a woman in her thirties or forties with active or convalescent COVID-19. This chain's CDR3 is CASSRGTSGRALPDTQYF. For the CDR3, the DNA is TGTGCCAGCAGCCGCGGGACTAGCGGGAGGGCCCTCCCAGATACGCAGTATTTT.